Listed below are T cell receptor beta chains from one sample, sequenced in a study of blood T cells in healthy people across ages. One entry per CDR3 protein, called by TCRdb with MiXCR from the 5' RACE reads. Of under 1,100,000 distinct CDR3 sequences listed, about 25% are singletons. This sample was also put to use in a study of T cells of mothers and their children.

Sequenced material: blood. The origin of the receptors is a girl aged 2 to 9 in good health. CDR3s include the opening cysteine and the closing phenylalanine or tryptophan. Fields, in order: V gene, D gene, J gene, clone size, CDR3 protein, CDR3 DNA. A D gene is named only where the DNA matches it firmly. A clone size is listed for some rows: how often the clone was seen (once, few, many), or a class if it is expanded.

v_gene: TRBV29-1; d_gene: NA; j_gene: TRBJ2-1; abundance: few; CDR3aa: CSVEDSGGDEQFF; CDR3nt: TGCAGCGTTGAAGATTCAGGAGGGGATGAGCAGTTCTTC
v_gene: TRBV3-1; d_gene: TRBD2; j_gene: TRBJ2-3; abundance: NA; CDR3aa: CASSQTSGLRTDTQYF; CDR3nt: TGTGCCAGCAGCCAGACTAGCGGACTACGCACAGATACGCAGTATTTT
v_gene: TRBV18; d_gene: TRBD2; j_gene: TRBJ2-1; abundance: many; CDR3aa: CASSVGLAEYNEQFF; CDR3nt: TGTGCCAGCTCAGTGGGACTAGCGGAATACAATGAGCAGTTCTTC
v_gene: TRBV28; d_gene: TRBD1; j_gene: TRBJ1-5; abundance: NA; CDR3aa: CASSDRAREPQHF; CDR3nt: TGTGCCAGCAGTGACAGGGCCCGGGAGCCCCAGCATTTT
v_gene: TRBV28; d_gene: NA; j_gene: TRBJ2-7; abundance: NA; CDR3aa: CASSSPVEQYF; CDR3nt: TGTGCCAGCAGTTCCCCCGTAGAGCAGTACTTC
v_gene: TRBV3-1; d_gene: NA; j_gene: TRBJ2-3; abundance: few; CDR3aa: CASSQDSPNRNTDTQYF; CDR3nt: TGTGCCAGCAGCCAAGATTCCCCTAACAGGAACACAGATACGCAGTATTTT
v_gene: TRBV28; d_gene: NA; j_gene: TRBJ1-2; abundance: NA; CDR3aa: CASSLLSGYGYTF; CDR3nt: TGTGCCAGCAGTTTATTGTCAGGGTATGGCTACACCTTC
v_gene: TRBV7-2; d_gene: TRBD1; j_gene: TRBJ2-7; abundance: NA; CDR3aa: CASSEDRGGSYEQYF; CDR3nt: TGTGCCAGCAGCGAGGACAGGGGGGGATCCTACGAGCAGTACTTC
v_gene: TRBV25-1; d_gene: NA; j_gene: TRBJ2-5; abundance: NA; CDR3aa: CASSDLSQGGTQYF; CDR3nt: TGTGCCAGCAGTGACCTGTCTCAAGGGGGGACCCAGTACTTC
v_gene: TRBV4-1; d_gene: NA; j_gene: TRBJ2-7; abundance: NA; CDR3aa: CASSQVTGSYEQYF; CDR3nt: TGCGCCAGCAGCCAGGTTACAGGTTCCTACGAGCAGTACTTC
v_gene: TRBV7-6; d_gene: NA; j_gene: TRBJ1-4; abundance: NA; CDR3aa: CASSLRAGMGEKLFF; CDR3nt: TGTGCCAGCAGCTTACGTGCAGGGATGGGGGAAAAACTGTTTTTT
v_gene: TRBV5-1; d_gene: TRBD2; j_gene: TRBJ2-7; abundance: few; CDR3aa: CASSSGLAGRVSYEQYF; CDR3nt: TGCGCCAGCAGCTCGGGACTAGCGGGCAGGGTCTCCTACGAGCAGTACTTC
v_gene: TRBV6-5; d_gene: TRBD1; j_gene: TRBJ2-2; abundance: few; CDR3aa: CASRDRGVTGELFF; CDR3nt: TGTGCCAGCAGAGACAGGGGGGTAACCGGGGAGCTGTTTTTT
v_gene: TRBV6-1; d_gene: NA; j_gene: TRBJ2-3; abundance: NA; CDR3aa: CARVGGHSTDTQYF; CDR3nt: TGTGCCAGAGTGGGCGGGCATAGCACAGATACGCAGTATTTT
v_gene: TRBV6-2/TRBV6-3; d_gene: TRBD1; j_gene: TRBJ2-6; abundance: NA; CDR3aa: CASTWGQGFFGANVLTF; CDR3nt: TGTGCCAGCACATGGGGACAGGGCTTCTTTGGGGCCAACGTCCTGACTTTC
v_gene: TRBV5-1; d_gene: TRBD1; j_gene: TRBJ1-4; abundance: few; CDR3aa: CASREQGALNEKLFF; CDR3nt: TGCGCCAGCAGGGAACAGGGGGCCCTTAATGAAAAACTGTTTTTT
v_gene: TRBV7-9; d_gene: NA; j_gene: TRBJ1-2; abundance: NA; CDR3aa: CASSGPAITYGYTF; CDR3nt: TGTGCCAGCAGCGGACCGGCCATCACCTATGGCTACACCTTC
v_gene: TRBV7-9; d_gene: NA; j_gene: TRBJ2-7; abundance: NA; CDR3aa: CASSNGANYEQYF; CDR3nt: TGTGCCAGCAGCAACGGGGCCAACTACGAGCAGTACTTC
v_gene: TRBV20-1; d_gene: TRBD2; j_gene: TRBJ2-4; abundance: NA; CDR3aa: CSARDPGRGAKNIQYF; CDR3nt: TGCAGTGCTAGAGACCCCGGGAGGGGGGCCAAAAACATTCAGTACTTC
v_gene: TRBV3-1; d_gene: TRBD2; j_gene: TRBJ2-4; abundance: NA; CDR3aa: CASSQGAWSGGLAKNIQYF; CDR3nt: TGTGCCAGCAGCCAAGGAGCGTGGTCGGGAGGGTTAGCCAAAAACATTCAGTACTTC
v_gene: TRBV3-1; d_gene: NA; j_gene: TRBJ2-7; abundance: NA; CDR3aa: CASSPKQHYEQYF; CDR3nt: TGTGCCAGCAGCCCCAAGCAACATTACGAGCAGTACTTC
v_gene: TRBV29-1; d_gene: NA; j_gene: TRBJ2-5; abundance: NA; CDR3aa: CSVGTTQETQYF; CDR3nt: TGCAGCGTTGGGACCACCCAAGAGACCCAGTACTTC
v_gene: TRBV7-2; d_gene: NA; j_gene: TRBJ1-2; abundance: NA; CDR3aa: CASSFSTTNYGYTF; CDR3nt: TGTGCCAGCAGCTTCTCCACAACTAACTATGGCTACACCTTC
v_gene: TRBV18; d_gene: NA; j_gene: TRBJ1-2; abundance: few; CDR3aa: CASSIGQGDYGYTF; CDR3nt: TGTGCCAGCTCAATCGGGCAAGGCGACTATGGCTACACCTTC
v_gene: TRBV27; d_gene: NA; j_gene: TRBJ2-7; abundance: few; CDR3aa: CASSLGDLSYEQYF; CDR3nt: TGTGCCAGCAGTTTGGGAGATTTATCCTACGAGCAGTACTTC
v_gene: TRBV7-6; d_gene: TRBD2; j_gene: TRBJ2-1; abundance: NA; CDR3aa: CASSSWEGAGVDDEQFF; CDR3nt: TGTGCCAGCAGCTCTTGGGAAGGGGCGGGAGTGGATGATGAGCAGTTCTTC
v_gene: TRBV5-1; d_gene: NA; j_gene: TRBJ2-5; abundance: NA; CDR3aa: CASSLAPSWETQYF; CDR3nt: TGCGCCAGCAGCTTGGCACCTTCCTGGGAGACCCAGTACTTC
v_gene: TRBV24-1; d_gene: TRBD2; j_gene: TRBJ2-3; abundance: NA; CDR3aa: CATSRGGTQYF; CDR3nt: TGTGCCACCAGTCGCGGGGGAACGCAGTATTTT
v_gene: TRBV28; d_gene: NA; j_gene: TRBJ2-7; abundance: few; CDR3aa: CASSPVGPAEQYF; CDR3nt: TGTGCCAGCAGTCCTGTTGGGCCGGCCGAGCAGTACTTC
v_gene: TRBV7-9; d_gene: NA; j_gene: TRBJ2-1; abundance: NA; CDR3aa: CASSSEGGSNNEQFF; CDR3nt: TGTGCCAGCAGTTCCGAGGGGGGTTCTAACAATGAGCAGTTCTTC
v_gene: TRBV12-3/TRBV12-4; d_gene: NA; j_gene: TRBJ2-7; abundance: NA; CDR3aa: CASSRGSLSYEQYF; CDR3nt: TGTGCCAGCAGCCGAGGATCTTTATCCTACGAGCAGTACTTC
v_gene: TRBV25-1; d_gene: TRBD1; j_gene: TRBJ2-1; abundance: NA; CDR3aa: CASMGTGGRKQFF; CDR3nt: TGTGCCAGCATGGGGACAGGTGGGAGAAAGCAGTTCTTC
v_gene: TRBV10-3; d_gene: NA; j_gene: TRBJ2-3; abundance: NA; CDR3aa: CAIKVRARVESTDTQYF; CDR3nt: TGTGCCATCAAGGTGAGGGCGCGAGTGGAGAGCACAGATACGCAGTATTTT